This record covers a single TCR beta chain. Its antigen is unknown. The method was immunoSEQ multiplex PCR; TCRdb's version includes in-frame clones alone and lacks a portion of them. The table includes some 370,000 clones, 80% to 90% detected once. Treatment here: over 15 received Ad26.COV2.S at low or high dose, single or two shots; about 5 received placebo; per-sample allocation not given. Following the first vaccine or placebo injection, samples were taken on day 63. Vaccine was an Ad26 vector expressing Wuhan-strain SARS-CoV-2 spike. This entry comes from a study of Ad26.COV2.S vaccination and SARS-CoV-2 variants. Study background: Within the COV1001 Ad26.COV2.S trial arm, the donor was enrolled. Ad26.COV2.S was injected intramuscularly once or twice, 56 days apart. Whole-study results and caveats: Vaccinees displayed broader spike-specific TCR repertoires than placebo recipients.

This sequence was found in a person between 18 and 65 years old who received the Ad26.COV2.S COVID-19 vaccine or a placebo. The starting material was peripheral blood, obtained in a trial of Ad26.COV2.S vaccine versus placebo.

CDR3 sequence: CASRREQGNEGYTF. CDR3 coding DNA: TGTGCCAGCAGGCGAGAACAGGGTAACGAAGGCTACACCTTC. This chain connects TRBV3-1 (or the pseudogene TRBV3-2) to TRBJ1-2, with a weak D call TRBD1 (6 bases). V shed 6 bases and J shed 8 bases, with 19 bases lying between them. Germline V CDR1 and CDR2: LGHDT, YNNKEL (reference sequence). The CDR3 length is 14 residues.